This section outlines one T cell receptor (beta chain) sequence together with its context. Its antigen is not yet known. No base qualities exist here, and no much larger clone lies one base off it. Deletion took 5 bases off V and 1 base off J, with a span of 11 bases between the germline ends. CDR1 and CDR2 are drawn from the germline V gene: SGHTA, FQGNSA. Taken from cysteine to phenylalanine, the CDR3 has 15 residues. CDR3 DNA is the only sequence kept; it has 45 bases, read in frame from the first base. Single viable CD3+CD4+CD8-CD45RO+ cells were sorted as memory CD4+ T cells on a FACSAria II. CMV serostatus was determined with a Roche Elecsys assay detecting serum IgG against CMV pp150, pp28, p38 and p52. After the samples were thawed, total CD4+ T cells were enriched through positive selection using CD4 magnetic microbeads. The samples came from a different study that was designed specifically to examine the CD4+ T cell memory repertoire. Following standard operating procedures, peripheral blood mononuclear cells were isolated and cryopreserved, while serum was kept at -80 degrees C. Staining used CD3-PerCP (BW264/56), CD4-APC (RPA-T4), CD45RO-PE (UCHT1) and CD8-Pacific Orange (3B5) antibodies, with Sytox blue excluding non-viable cells.

The record originates from a study of memory CD4+ T cells and cytomegalovirus serostatus (dated by TCRdb to about 2019). In terms of the full investigation: The cohort included around 33 healthy adults from Belgium, of whom 9 were CMV seropositive and 24 were CMV seronegative. To replicate a published TCR-based CMV serostatus classifier, the researchers sequenced the CD4+ memory TCRbeta repertoires of a Belgian cohort whose cytomegalovirus serostatus was known.

The Quick-DNA Microprep Kit was used to extract genomic DNA from the sorted cells. Amplification of TCRbeta DNA was done with the immunoSEQ hsTCRbeta kit, following the protocol from the manufacturer. TCRbeta libraries were sequenced on an Illumina MiSeq instrument. On the study's bioinformatics: After out-of-frame sequences were removed, 2 million to 2.5 million distinct TCRbeta sequences remained, averaging around 67,000 per individual. Each individual was scored using the number of 150 to 200 previously reported CMV-associated TCRbeta sequences that the individual carried and the total number of productive distinct TCRbeta sequences. A beta-binomial model was reimplemented in Python, and scikit-learn random forests with default parameters were trained on US cohort data. Classifier performance on the Belgian cohort was reported as the median AUC with percentile confidence intervals calculated over 10,000 bootstrap iterations. TCRdb mirrors the immuneACCESS table, restricted to in-frame sequences. Some clones are absent from its copies; in checked studies, under half trace to an unresolved V gene, and the reason for the others is unknown. V and J calls and clone size follow that table, whereas D and trimming were derived from the DNA. The sample has 45,000 to 55,000 clones on record, around 81% of them singletons. The top ten clonotypes cover around 1.6% of the sample.

The investigation overall reported the following: CMV serostatus prediction reached a median bootstrapped AUC of 0.95 with the original framework and about 0.91 with a US-trained random forest. Results were interpreted as suggesting that the CMV-associated TCR signature is largely present in the CD4+ memory repertoire. Among the 164 previously reported CMV-associated TCRbeta sequences, 67 showed up in the CD4+ memory repertoires, with each one found in between one and five individuals. A median bootstrapped AUC of 0.95 with a 95% CI of 0.76-1.00 was achieved on the Belgian cohort by the original-framework classifier. Unlike the original study, which covered naive and memory CD4+ and CD8+ populations, the Belgian study sequenced only CD4+CD45RO+ memory cells.

This clonotype originated in an adult in good health and CMV-seronegative. The rearrangement combines TRBV7-2 with TRBJ2-2; the D gene assignment is ambiguous. Sequencing input: memory CD4+ T cells from blood. The CDR3 amino acid sequence is: CASSPTELNTGELFF. The sequenced DNA: TGTGCCAGCAGCCCCACGGAGCTGAACACCGGGGAGCTGTTTTTT.